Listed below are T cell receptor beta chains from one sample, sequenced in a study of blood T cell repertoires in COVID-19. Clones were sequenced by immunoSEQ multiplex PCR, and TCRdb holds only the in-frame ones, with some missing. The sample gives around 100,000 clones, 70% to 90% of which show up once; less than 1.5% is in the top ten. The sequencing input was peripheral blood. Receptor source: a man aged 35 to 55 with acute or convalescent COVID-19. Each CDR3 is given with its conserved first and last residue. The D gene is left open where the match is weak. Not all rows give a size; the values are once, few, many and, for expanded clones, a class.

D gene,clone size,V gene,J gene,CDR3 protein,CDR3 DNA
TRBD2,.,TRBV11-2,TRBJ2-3,CASSQRGDYTDTQYF,TGTGCCAGCAGCCAGCGGGGAGATTACACAGATACGCAGTATTTT
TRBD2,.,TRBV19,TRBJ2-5,CASSNRGGQETQYF,TGTGCCAGTAGTAACCGGGGGGGACAAGAGACCCAGTACTTC
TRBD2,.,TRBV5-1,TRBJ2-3,CASSVSGSGSDTQYF,TGCGCCAGCAGCGTTAGCGGGAGTGGTTCAGATACGCAGTATTTT
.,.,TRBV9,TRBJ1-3,CASSVEAAGNTIYF,TGTGCCAGCAGCGTAGAGGCAGCGGGAAACACCATATATTTT
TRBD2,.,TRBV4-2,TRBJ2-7,CASSQGGLSSYEQYF,TGTGCCAGCAGCCAGGGGGGACTAAGCTCCTACGAGCAGTACTTC
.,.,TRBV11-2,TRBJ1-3,CASSFTSTSGNTIYF,TGTGCCAGCAGCTTCACATCCACCTCTGGAAACACCATATATTTT
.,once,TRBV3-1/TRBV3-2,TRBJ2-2,CASSRLGANTGELFF,TGTGCCAGCAGCCGTTTGGGGGCCAACACCGGGGAGCTGTTTTTT
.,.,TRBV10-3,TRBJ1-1,CATGRGGTEAFF,TGTGCCACCGGACGGGGGGGTACTGAAGCTTTCTTT
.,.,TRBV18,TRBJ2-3,CASSRTGFVTYTQYF,TGTGCCAGCTCGCGAACAGGGTTCGTAACGTATACGCAGTATTTT
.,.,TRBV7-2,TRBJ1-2,CASSLGSGVNYGYTF,TGTGCCAGCAGCTTAGGCTCAGGGGTTAACTATGGCTACACCTTC
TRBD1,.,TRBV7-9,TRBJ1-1,CASSSQGPYEAFF,TGTGCCAGCAGCTCACAGGGGCCTTATGAAGCTTTCTTT
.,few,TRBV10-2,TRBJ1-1,CASRAGRNTEAFF,TGCGCCAGCAGAGCGGGACGGAACACTGAAGCTTTCTTT
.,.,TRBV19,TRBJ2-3,CASSTSGHPGDTQYF,TGTGCCAGTAGTACCTCGGGACACCCTGGGGATACGCAGTATTTT
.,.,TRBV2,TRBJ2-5,CASGVSEVQETQYF,TGTGCCAGCGGTGTCAGCGAGGTCCAAGAGACCCAGTACTTC
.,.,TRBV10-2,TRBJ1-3,CASSDYRGSGNTIYF,TGCGCCAGCAGCGATTACCGCGGCTCTGGAAACACCATATATTTT
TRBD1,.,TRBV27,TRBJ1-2,CASSPTGGGYGYTF,TGTGCCAGCAGCCCTACAGGGGGGGGCTATGGCTACACCTTC
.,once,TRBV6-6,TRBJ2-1,CASSSGLRGEQFF,TGTGCCAGCAGTTCGGGACTGCGAGGTGAGCAGTTCTTC
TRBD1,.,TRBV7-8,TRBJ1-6,CASSLRDRVNSPLHF,TGTGCCAGCAGCTTGAGGGACAGGGTTAATTCACCCCTCCACTTT
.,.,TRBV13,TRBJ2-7,CASSFQGSSYEQYF,TGTGCCAGCAGCTTTCAGGGGTCCTCCTACGAGCAGTACTTC
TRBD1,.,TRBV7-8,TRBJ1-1,CASSPTGFGGTEAFF,TGTGCCAGCAGCCCGACAGGGTTTGGGGGGACTGAAGCTTTCTTT
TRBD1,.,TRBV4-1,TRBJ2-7,CASSQGQGDYEQYF,TGCGCCAGCAGCCAGGGACAGGGGGACTACGAGCAGTACTTC
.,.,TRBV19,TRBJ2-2,CASSIVWGDTGELFF,TGTGCCAGTAGTATCGTTTGGGGGGACACCGGGGAGCTGTTTTTT
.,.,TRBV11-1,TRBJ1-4,CASSLGGATNEKLFF,TGTGCCAGCAGCTTAGGGGGCGCAACTAATGAAAAACTGTTTTTT
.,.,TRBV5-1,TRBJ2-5,CASSPRAGFPETQYF,TGCGCCAGCAGCCCCCGGGCAGGGTTCCCAGAGACCCAGTACTTC
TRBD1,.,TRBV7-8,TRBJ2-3,CASSSGQGSDTQYF,TGTGCCAGCAGCTCCGGACAGGGCTCAGATACGCAGTATTTT
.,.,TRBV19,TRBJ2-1,CASSIYGSYNEQFF,TGTGCCAGTAGTATTTACGGCTCCTACAATGAGCAGTTCTTC
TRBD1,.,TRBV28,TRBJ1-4,CASSPDRVGEKLFF,TGTGCCAGCAGTCCTGACAGGGTAGGAGAAAAACTGTTTTTT
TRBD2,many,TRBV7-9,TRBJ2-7,CASSLAGGADEQYF,TGTGCCAGCAGCTTGGCGGGAGGAGCGGACGAGCAGTACTTC
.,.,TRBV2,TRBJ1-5,CASSDRGGKGNQPQHF,TGTGCCAGCAGTGACAGGGGTGGGAAAGGCAATCAGCCCCAGCATTTT
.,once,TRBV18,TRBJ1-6,CASSPLSSGFYNSPLHF,TGTGCCAGCTCACCACTCTCCTCGGGATTCTATAATTCACCCCTCCACTTT
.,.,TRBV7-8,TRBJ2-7,CASSPGSGSYEQYF,TGTGCCAGCAGCCCAGGGTCTGGCTCCTACGAGCAGTACTTC
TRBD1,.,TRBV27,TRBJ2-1,CASSFEGASYNEQFF,TGTGCCAGCAGTTTTGAGGGGGCCTCCTACAATGAGCAGTTCTTC
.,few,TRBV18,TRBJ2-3,CASSQGHTDTQYF,TGTGCCAGCTCACAGGGGCACACAGATACGCAGTATTTT
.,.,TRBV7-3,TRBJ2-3,CASSSYSTDTQYF,TGTGCCAGCAGCTCCTACTCCACAGATACGCAGTATTTT
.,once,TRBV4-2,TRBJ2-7,CASSQVEGLGEQYF,TGTGCCAGCAGCCAAGTCGAGGGATTAGGCGAGCAGTACTTC
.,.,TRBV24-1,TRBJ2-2,CATSLGGTGELFF,TGTGCCACCAGTTTAGGGGGAACCGGGGAGCTGTTTTTT
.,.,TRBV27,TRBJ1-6,CASSFAGRGRSPLHF,TGTGCCAGCAGTTTCGCAGGCAGGGGACGATCACCCCTCCACTTT
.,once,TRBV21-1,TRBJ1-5,CYGNEGSNQPQHF,TGCTACGGGAATGAGGGAAGCAATCAGCCCCAGCATTTT
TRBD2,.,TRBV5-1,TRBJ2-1,CASSDGSPGLEGNEQFF,TGCGCCAGCAGCGATGGGAGCCCGGGACTAGAGGGCAATGAGCAGTTCTTC
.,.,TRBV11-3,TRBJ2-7,CASSLGGTYEQYF,TGTGCCAGCAGCTTAGGAGGGACCTACGAGCAGTACTTC
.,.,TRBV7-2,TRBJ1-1,CASSLYTRVEAFF,TGTGCCAGCAGCTTATATACCAGGGTTGAAGCTTTCTTT